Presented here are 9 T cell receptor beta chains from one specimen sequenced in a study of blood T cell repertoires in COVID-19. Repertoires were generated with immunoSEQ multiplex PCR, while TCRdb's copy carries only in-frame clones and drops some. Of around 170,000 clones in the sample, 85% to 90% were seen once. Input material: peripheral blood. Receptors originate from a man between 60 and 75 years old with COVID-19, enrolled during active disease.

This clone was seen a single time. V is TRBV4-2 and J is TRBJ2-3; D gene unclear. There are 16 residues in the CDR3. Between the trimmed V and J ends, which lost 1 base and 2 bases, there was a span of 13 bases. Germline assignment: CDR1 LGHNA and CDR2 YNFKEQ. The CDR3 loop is CASSQGSGSLTDTQYF. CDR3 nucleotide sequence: TGTGCCAGCAGCCAAGGGTCAGGATCTCTCACAGATACGCAGTATTTT.

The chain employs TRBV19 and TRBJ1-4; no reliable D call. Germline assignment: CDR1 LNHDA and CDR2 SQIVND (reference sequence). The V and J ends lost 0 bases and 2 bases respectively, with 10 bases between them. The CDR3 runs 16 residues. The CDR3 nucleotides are TGTGCCAGTAGTATAGATAAAGGGAGGACTAATGAAAAACTGTTTTTT. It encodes CASSIDKGRTNEKLFF.

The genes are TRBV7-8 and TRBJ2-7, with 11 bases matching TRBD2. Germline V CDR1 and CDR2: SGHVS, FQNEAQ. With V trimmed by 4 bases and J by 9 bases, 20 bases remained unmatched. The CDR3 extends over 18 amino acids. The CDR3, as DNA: TGTGCCAGCAGCTCCCCCCCCACTCGACTAGCGGGGATAGTGGTGCAGTACTTC. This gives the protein CASSSPPTRLAGIVVQYF.

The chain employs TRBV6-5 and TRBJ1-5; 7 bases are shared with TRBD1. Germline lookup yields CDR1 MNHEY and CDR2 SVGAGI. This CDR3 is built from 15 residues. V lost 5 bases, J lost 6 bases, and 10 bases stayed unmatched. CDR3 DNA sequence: TGTGCCAGCAGTACCCAGACAGGGACGGGTCAGCCCCAGCATTTT. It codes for CASSTQTGTGQPQHF.

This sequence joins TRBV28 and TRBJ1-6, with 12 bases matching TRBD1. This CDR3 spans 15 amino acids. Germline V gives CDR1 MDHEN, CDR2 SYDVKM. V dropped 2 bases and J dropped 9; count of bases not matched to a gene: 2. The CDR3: CASSLGTGGGSPLHF. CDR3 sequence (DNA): TGTGCCAGCAGTTTAGGGACAGGGGGCGGTTCACCCCTCCACTTT. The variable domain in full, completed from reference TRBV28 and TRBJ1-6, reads DVKVTQSSRYLVKRTGEKVFLECVQDMDHENMFWYRQDPGLGLRLIYFSYDVKMKEKGDIPEGYSVSREKKERFSLILESASTNQTSMYLCASSLGTGGGSPLHFGNGTRLTVT.

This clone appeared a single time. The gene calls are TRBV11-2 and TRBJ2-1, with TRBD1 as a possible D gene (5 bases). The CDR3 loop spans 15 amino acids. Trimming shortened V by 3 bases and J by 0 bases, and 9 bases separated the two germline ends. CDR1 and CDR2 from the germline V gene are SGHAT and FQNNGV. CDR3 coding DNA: TGTGCCAGCAGCTTGGGCCAGGGCTCCTACAATGAGCAGTTCTTC. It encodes CASSLGQGSYNEQFF.

The CDR3 here is CASSLDYNRKSYNSPLHF. CDR3 in DNA: TGTGCCAGCAGCTTAGATTACAACAGAAAATCCTATAATTCACCCCTCCACTTT. The chain employs TRBV11-2 and TRBJ1-6; D remains unclear. This CDR3 contains 18 residues. The germline V gene has CDR1 SGHAT and CDR2 FQNNGV. The V end was cut by 0 bases, the J end by 1 base, with 13 bases between.

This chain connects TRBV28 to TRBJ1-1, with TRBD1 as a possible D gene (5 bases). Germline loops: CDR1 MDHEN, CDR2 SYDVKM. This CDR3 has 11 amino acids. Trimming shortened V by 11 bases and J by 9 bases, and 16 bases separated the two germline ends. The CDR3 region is CARKNRPKAFF. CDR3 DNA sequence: TGTGCCCGAAAAAACAGGCCTAAAGCTTTCTTT.

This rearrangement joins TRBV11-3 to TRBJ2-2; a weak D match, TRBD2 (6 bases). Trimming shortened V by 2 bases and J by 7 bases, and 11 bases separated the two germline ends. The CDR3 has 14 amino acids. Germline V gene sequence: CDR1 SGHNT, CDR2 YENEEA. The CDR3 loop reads CASSLSGDGGELFF. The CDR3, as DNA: TGTGCCAGCAGCTTATCGGGGGATGGCGGGGAGCTGTTTTTT.